The T cell receptor beta chain described here comes from a study of CD4 and CD8 cells across lung adenocarcinoma regions. TCRdb reanalysed the PCR reads using MiXCR and keeps one entry per CDR3 protein. Of 16,000 or so distinct CDR3 sequences in the sample, 51% were seen once. Sequenced material: CD8+ T cells from the center of a lung tumor. The origin of this receptor is a female donor with lung adenocarcinoma. The CD4 and CD8 labels of this study may be unreliable.

The CDR3 loop is CASSETSGGPDTQYF. The CDR3 coding sequence is TGTGCCAGCAGTGAGACTAGCGGGGGGCCAGATACGCAGTATTTT. The V call is TRBV6-1, the J call TRBJ2-3; 13 positions match TRBD2. Germline V gene data show CDR1 as MNHNS and CDR2 as SASEGT. Germline trimming cut 3 bases from V and 4 bases from J; bases unmatched to any gene: 1. The CDR3 has 15 residues.